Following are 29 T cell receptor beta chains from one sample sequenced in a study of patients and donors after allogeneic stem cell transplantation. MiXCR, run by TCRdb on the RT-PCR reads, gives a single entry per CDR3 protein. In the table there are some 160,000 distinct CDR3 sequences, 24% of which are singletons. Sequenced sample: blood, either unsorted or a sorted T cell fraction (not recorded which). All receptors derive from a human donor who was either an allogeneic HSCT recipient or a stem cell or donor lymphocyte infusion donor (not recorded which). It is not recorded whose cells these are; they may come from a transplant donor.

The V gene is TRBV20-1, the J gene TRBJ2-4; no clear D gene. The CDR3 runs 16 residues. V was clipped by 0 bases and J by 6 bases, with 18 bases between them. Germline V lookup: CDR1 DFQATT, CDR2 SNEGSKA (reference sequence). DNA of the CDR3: TGCAGTGCTAGAGATCGCCCCCTAAGCCCGGGAAACATTCAGTACTTC. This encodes CSARDRPLSPGNIQYF.

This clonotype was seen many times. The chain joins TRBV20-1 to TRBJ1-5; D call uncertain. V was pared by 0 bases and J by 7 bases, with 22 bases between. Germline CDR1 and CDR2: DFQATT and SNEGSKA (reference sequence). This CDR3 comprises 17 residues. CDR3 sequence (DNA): TGCAGTGCTAGAGATGAGAGGCATCCCGCTTTGGACCAGCCCCAGCATTTT. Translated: CSARDERHPALDQPQHF.

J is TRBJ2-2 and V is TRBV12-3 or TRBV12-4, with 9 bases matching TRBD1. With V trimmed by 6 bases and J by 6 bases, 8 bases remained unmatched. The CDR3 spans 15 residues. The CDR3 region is CASRGGTGFSGELFF. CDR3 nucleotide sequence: TGTGCCAGCAGAGGCGGGACAGGGTTTTCCGGGGAGCTGTTTTTT.

The CDR3 loop is CASSPITTELSYEQYF. CDR3 bases: TGTGCCAGCAGTCCCATTACGACAGAACTCTCCTACGAGCAGTACTTC. The chain uses TRBV12-3 or TRBV12-4 and TRBJ2-7; tentative D call: TRBD1 (5 bases). V lost 5 bases to trimming and J lost 0 bases, with 17 bases between them. The CDR3 runs to 16 residues.

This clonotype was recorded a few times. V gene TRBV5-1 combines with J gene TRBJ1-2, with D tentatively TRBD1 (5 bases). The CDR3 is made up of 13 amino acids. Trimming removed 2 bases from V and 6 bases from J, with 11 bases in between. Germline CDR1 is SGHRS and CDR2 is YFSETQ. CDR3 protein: CASSLPGPDGYTF. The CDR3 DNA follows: TGCGCCAGCAGCTTACCAGGGCCTGATGGCTACACCTTC.

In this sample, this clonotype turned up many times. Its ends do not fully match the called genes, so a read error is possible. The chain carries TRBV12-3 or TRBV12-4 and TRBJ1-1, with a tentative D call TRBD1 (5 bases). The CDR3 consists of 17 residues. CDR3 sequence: CASSPRMGGRTNAEAFF. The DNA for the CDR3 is TGTGCCAGCAGTCCCCGAATGGGGGGTCGCACGAACGCTGAAGCTTTCTTT.

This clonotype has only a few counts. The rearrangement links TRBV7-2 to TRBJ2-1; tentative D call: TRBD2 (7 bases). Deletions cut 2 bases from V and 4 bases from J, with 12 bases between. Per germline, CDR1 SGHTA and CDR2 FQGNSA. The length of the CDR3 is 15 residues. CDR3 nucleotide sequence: TGTGCCAGCAGCTTAACGGAGGGGGGGTACAATGAGCAGTTCTTC. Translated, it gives CASSLTEGGYNEQFF.

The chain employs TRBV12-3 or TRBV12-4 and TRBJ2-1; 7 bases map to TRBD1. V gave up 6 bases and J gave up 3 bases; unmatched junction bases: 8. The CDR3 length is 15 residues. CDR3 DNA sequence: TGTGCCAGCAGCAGAGACAGGGTAGGCTACAATGAGCAGTTCTTC. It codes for CASSRDRVGYNEQFF.

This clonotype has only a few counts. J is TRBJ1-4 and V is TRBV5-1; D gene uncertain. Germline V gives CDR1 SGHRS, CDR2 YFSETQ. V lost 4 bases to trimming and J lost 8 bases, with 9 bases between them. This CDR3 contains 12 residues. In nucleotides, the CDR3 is TGCGCCAGCAGCCCCGATACCGAAAAACTGTTTTTT. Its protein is CASSPDTEKLFF.

CDR3 nucleotide sequence: TGTGCCAGCAGTTTAACACACGAGCAGTACTTC. Translated, it gives CASSLTHEQYF. The chain employs TRBV6-2 or TRBV6-3 and TRBJ2-7, with D uncertain. Germline V gives CDR1 MNHEY, CDR2 SVGEGT. The V and J ends lost 4 bases and 5 bases respectively, with 6 bases between them. The CDR3 is made up of 11 amino acids.

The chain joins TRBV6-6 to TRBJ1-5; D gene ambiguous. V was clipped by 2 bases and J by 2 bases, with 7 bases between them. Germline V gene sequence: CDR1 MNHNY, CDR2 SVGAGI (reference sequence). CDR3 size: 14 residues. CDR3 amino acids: CASSYAGGNQPQHF. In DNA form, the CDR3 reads TGTGCCAGCAGTTACGCCGGGGGCAATCAGCCCCAGCATTTT.

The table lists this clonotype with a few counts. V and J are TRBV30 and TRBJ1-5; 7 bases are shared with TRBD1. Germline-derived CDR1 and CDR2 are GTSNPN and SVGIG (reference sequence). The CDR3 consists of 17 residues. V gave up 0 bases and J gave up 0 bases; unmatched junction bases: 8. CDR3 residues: CAWSVRTGVYSNQPQHF. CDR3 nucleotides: TGTGCCTGGAGTGTCCGGACAGGAGTTTATAGCAATCAGCCCCAGCATTTT.

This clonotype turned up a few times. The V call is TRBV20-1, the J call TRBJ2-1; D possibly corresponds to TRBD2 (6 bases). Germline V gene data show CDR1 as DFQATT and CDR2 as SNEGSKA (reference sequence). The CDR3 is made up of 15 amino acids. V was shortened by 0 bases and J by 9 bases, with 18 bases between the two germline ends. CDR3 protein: CSARDGGRGSSEQFF. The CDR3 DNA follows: TGCAGTGCTAGAGATGGCGGGCGGGGTTCCTCTGAGCAGTTCTTC.

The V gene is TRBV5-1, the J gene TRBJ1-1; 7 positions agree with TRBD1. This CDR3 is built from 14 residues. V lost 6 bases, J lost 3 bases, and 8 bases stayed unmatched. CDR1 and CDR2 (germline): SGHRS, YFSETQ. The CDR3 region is CASTLITGDTEAFF. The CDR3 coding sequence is TGCGCCAGCACCCTTATTACAGGGGACACTGAAGCTTTCTTT.

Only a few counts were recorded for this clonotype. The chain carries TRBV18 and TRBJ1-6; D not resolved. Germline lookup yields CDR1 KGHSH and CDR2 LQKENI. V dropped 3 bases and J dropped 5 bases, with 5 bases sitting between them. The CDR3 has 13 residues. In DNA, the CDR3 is TGTGCCAGCTCACCCAGCCATAATTCACCCCTCCACTTT. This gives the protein CASSPSHNSPLHF.

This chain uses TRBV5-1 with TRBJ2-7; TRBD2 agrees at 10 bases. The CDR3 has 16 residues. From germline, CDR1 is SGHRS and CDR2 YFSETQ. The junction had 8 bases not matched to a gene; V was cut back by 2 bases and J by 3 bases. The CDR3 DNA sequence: TGCGCCAGCAGCTTAGAAAATCTAGCGGGGGACTACGAGCAGTACTTC. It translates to CASSLENLAGDYEQYF.

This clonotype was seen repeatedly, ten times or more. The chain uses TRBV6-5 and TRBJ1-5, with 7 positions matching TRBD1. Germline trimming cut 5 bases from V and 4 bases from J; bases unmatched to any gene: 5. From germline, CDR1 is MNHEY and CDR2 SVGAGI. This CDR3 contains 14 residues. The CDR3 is CASSTTTGNQPQHF. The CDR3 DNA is TGTGCCAGCAGTACCACGACAGGGAATCAGCCCCAGCATTTT.

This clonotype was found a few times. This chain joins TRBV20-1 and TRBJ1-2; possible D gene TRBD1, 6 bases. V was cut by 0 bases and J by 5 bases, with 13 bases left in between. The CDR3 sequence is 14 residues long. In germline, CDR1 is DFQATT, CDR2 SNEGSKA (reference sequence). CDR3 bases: TGCAGTGCTAGAGATCTCGGGGGCCCATATGGCTACACCTTC. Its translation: CSARDLGGPYGYTF.

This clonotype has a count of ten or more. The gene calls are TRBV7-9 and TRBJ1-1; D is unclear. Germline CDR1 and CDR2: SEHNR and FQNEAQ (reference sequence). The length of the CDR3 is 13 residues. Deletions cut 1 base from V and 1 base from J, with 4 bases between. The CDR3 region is CASSLVENTEAFF. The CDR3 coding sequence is TGTGCCAGCAGCTTAGTGGAGAACACTGAAGCTTTCTTT.

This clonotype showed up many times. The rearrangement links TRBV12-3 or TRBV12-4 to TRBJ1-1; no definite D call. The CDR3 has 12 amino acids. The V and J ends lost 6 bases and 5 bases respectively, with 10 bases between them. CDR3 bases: TGTGCCAGCAGACTTGGAGGGACTGAAGCTTTCTTT. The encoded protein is CASRLGGTEAFF.

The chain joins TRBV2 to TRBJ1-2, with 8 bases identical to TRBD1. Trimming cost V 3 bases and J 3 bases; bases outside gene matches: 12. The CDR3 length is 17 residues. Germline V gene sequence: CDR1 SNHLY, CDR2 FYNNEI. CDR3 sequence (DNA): TGTGCCAGCAGTGATCCTCCCTGGGCGGGACAGGACTATGGCTACACCTTC. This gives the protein CASSDPPWAGQDYGYTF.

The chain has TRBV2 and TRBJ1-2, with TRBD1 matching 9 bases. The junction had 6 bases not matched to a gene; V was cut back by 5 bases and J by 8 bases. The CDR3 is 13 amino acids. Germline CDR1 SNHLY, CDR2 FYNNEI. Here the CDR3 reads CASSPDRGSGYTF. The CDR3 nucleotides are TGTGCCAGCAGTCCGGACAGGGGAAGCGGCTACACCTTC.

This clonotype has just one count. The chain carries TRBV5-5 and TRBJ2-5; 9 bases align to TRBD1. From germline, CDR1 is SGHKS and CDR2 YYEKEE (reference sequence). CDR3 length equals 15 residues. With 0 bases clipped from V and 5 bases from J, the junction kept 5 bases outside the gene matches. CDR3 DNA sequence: TGTGCCAGCAGCTTGGGCACAGGGGGCAGGGAGACCCAGTACTTC. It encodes CASSLGTGGRETQYF. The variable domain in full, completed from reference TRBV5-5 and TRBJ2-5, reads DAGVTQSPTHLIKTRGQQVTLRCSPISGHKSVSWYQQVLGQGPQFIFQYYEKEERGRGNFPDRFSARQFPNYSSELNVNALLLGDSALYLCASSLGTGGRETQYFGPGTRLLVL.

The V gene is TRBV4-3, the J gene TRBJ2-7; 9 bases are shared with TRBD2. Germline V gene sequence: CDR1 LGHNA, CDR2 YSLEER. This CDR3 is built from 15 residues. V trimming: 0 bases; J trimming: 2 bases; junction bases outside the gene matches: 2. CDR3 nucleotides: TGCGCCAGCAGCCAAGAGACTAGCGGAACCTACGAGCAGTACTTC. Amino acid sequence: CASSQETSGTYEQYF.

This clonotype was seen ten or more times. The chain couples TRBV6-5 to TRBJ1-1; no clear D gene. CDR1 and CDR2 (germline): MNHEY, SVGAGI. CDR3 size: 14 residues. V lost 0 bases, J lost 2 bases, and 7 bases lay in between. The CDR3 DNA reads TGTGCCAGCAGTTACTCTTGGGGTAACACTGAAGCTTTCTTT. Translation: CASSYSWGNTEAFF.

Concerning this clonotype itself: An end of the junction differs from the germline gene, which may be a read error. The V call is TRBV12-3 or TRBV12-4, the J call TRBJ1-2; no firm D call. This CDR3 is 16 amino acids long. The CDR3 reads CASSLGYGSESYGCTF. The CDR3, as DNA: TGTGCCAGCAGTTTAGGGTACGGCTCGGAATCATATGGCTGCACCTTC.

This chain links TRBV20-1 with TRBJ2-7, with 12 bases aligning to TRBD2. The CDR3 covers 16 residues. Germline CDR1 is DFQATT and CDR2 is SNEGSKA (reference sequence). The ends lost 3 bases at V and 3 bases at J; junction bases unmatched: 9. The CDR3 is CSASGLAGGSRYEQYF. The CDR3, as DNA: TGCAGTGCTAGCGGCCTAGCGGGAGGGAGTCGCTACGAGCAGTACTTC.

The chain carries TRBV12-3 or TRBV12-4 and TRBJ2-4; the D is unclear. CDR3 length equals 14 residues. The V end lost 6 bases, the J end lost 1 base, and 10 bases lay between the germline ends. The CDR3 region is CASSHPSAKNIQYF. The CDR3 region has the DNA TGTGCCAGCAGCCACCCTTCGGCCAAAAACATTCAGTACTTC.

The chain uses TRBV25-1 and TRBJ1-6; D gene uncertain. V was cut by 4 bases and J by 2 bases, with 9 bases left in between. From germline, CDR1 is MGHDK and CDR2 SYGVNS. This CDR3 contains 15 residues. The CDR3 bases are TGTGCCAGCAGTGGGTCCATTCCCTATAATTCACCCCTCCACTTT. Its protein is CASSGSIPYNSPLHF.